These 9 T cell receptor beta chains share one sample of origin, sequenced in a study of vaccination effects on CD4 cells after COVID-19. Antigen-specific CD4+ T cells expanded by the ViraFEST assay with viral peptide pools were then sequenced. CD4+ T cell isolation took place after approximately 11 days of culture. All participants had two doses of either the BNT162b2 or mRNA-1273 vaccine. These TCRs' antigens remain unknown. Profiled with immunoSEQ multiplex PCR; TCRdb holds only in-frame clones, not every one. The sample includes around 33,000 clones, around 80% of them seen just once. This specimen was CD4+ T cells from PBMCs cultured with HCoV-NL63 spike peptides, taken after COVID-19 vaccination. The receptors were sampled from a human donor who received a COVID-19 vaccine. Some clones in this sample may be carry-over from other donors' samples.

This clone was seen only once. V and J are TRBV19 and TRBJ2-6; D remains unclear. The CDR3 is made up of 15 amino acids. In germline, CDR1 is LNHDA, CDR2 SQIVND (reference sequence). Trimming removed 10 bases at V and 0 bases at J, with 13 bases between. CDR3 sequence reads: CATSTGGSGANVLTF. DNA of the CDR3: TGTGCCACCTCCACCGGCGGCTCTGGGGCCAACGTCCTGACTTTC.

The rearrangement joins TRBV9 to TRBJ2-3; D not resolved. Germline values: CDR1 SGDLS, CDR2 YYNGEE. The CDR3 runs to 16 residues. The ends were cut back, 2 bases at V and 7 bases at J, with 20 bases in the middle. Here the CDR3 DNA reads TGTGCCAGCAGCGTGTACGAGCAGCTCCGAGACTATACGCAGTATTTT. It encodes CASSVYEQLRDYTQYF.

The rearrangement links TRBV30 to TRBJ1-4, with TRBD1 identical over 7 bases. The ends lost 0 bases at V and 4 bases at J; junction bases unmatched: 8. The germline V gene has CDR1 GTSNPN and CDR2 SVGIG (reference sequence). There are 16 residues in the CDR3. The CDR3 nucleotides read TGTGCCTGGAGTGTAGTCAGGGGGGGAGGTAATGAAAAACTGTTTTTT. It codes for CAWSVVRGGGNEKLFF. Combining the CDR3 with reference TRBV30 and TRBJ1-4 gives the whole variable domain SQTIHQWPATLVQPVGSPLSLECTVEGTSNPNLYWYRQAAGRGLQLLFYSVGIGQISSEVPQNLSASRPQDRQFILSSKKLLLSDSGFYLCAWSVVRGGGNEKLFFGSGTQLSVL.

This chain links TRBV12-3 or TRBV12-4 with TRBJ1-6, with D possibly being TRBD1 (5 bases). V was shortened by 3 bases and J by 8 bases, with 8 bases between the two germline ends. The CDR3 extends over 13 amino acids. CDR3 amino acids: CASSLRRDSPLHF. CDR3 bases: TGTGCCAGCAGTTTGCGCAGGGATTCACCCCTCCACTTT.

This chain links TRBV2 with TRBJ2-2; 7 nucleotides match TRBD2. CDR3 length equals 16 residues. Trimming cost V 8 bases and J 2 bases; bases outside gene matches: 11. The germline CDR1 and CDR2 sequences are SNHLY and FYNNEI. CDR3 coding DNA: TGTGCCAGCGGGAGGGAACAGGCCATCAACACCGGGGAGCTGTTTTTT. Amino acids: CASGREQAINTGELFF.

The chain employs TRBV7-7 and TRBJ2-2; D ambiguous. The CDR3 is 14 residues long. The germline V and J ends were trimmed by 0 bases and 0 bases, with 2 bases remaining between them. Germline V CDR1 and CDR2: SSHAT, FNYEAQ (reference sequence). CDR3 amino acids: CASSLAANTGELFF. The CDR3 DNA follows: TGTGCCAGCAGCTTAGCAGCGAACACCGGGGAGCTGTTTTTT.

This clone occurred once. V is TRBV6-5 and J is TRBJ1-2, with a weak D call TRBD1 (6 bases). V was trimmed by 8 bases and J by 8 bases, leaving 15 bases between them. Per germline, CDR1 MNHEY and CDR2 SVGAGI. The length of the CDR3 is 12 residues. The CDR3 region is CASGKTGFGYTF. The CDR3 nucleotides read TGTGCCAGCGGAAAAACAGGGTTCGGCTACACCTTC.

This clone was seen a few times. The chain carries TRBV4-3 and TRBJ2-2; D unclear. The ends were cut back, 8 bases at V and 4 bases at J, with 29 bases in the middle. The CDR3 runs 19 residues. Germline assignment: CDR1 LGHNA and CDR2 YSLEER. The CDR3 sequence is CASGKFDATWGGGTGELFF. The CDR3 bases are TGCGCCAGCGGCAAATTTGATGCGACTTGGGGTGGCGGCACCGGGGAGCTGTTTTTT.

This sequence joins TRBV6-4 and TRBJ2-3, with a tentative D call TRBD1 (6 bases). The CDR3 has 14 residues. Germline V gene sequence: CDR1 MRHNA, CDR2 SNTAGT. Trimming pared 7 bases from V and 5 bases from J, leaving 16 bases between. The CDR3 loop is CASTGQLNGDTQYF. In DNA form, the CDR3 reads TGTGCCAGCACCGGACAGCTGAACGGAGATACGCAGTATTTT.